This T cell receptor beta chain was obtained from a study of radiation and T cells in renal cell carcinoma (dated by TCRdb to 2020 to 2022). With respect to the entire study: The samples were obtained from a clinical trial, where primary renal cell carcinomas were treated with 15 Gy stereotactic body radiation therapy and then removed by nephrectomy 4 weeks afterward. In total, some 52 samples underwent TCR beta sequencing: about 25 tumors plus 27 peripheral blood samples. A total of approximately 3,800,000 unique CDR3 nucleotide sequences, encoding 2.5 million to 3 million unique CDR3 amino acid sequences, were found across all 50 or so samples. Broader findings and caveats from the paper: Because pretreatment tumor biopsies were not available, the baseline intratumoral presence of clonotypes could not be determined. Changes in the blood repertoire were not tracked past 4 weeks after treatment. In blood, the top tumor clonotypes increased between baseline and 2 weeks post-radiation and then shrank by 4 weeks, which suggests that tumor-resident clones expanded only transiently. Effects of radiation dose or scheduling on the TCR repertoire could not be addressed with the single-armed trial design.

Following the manufacturer's recommendations, the immunoSEQ kit was used to generate TCR beta libraries from genomic DNA. To prepare libraries, a first multiplex PCR with proprietary primers was run, followed by a second PCR that added unique barcodes, and a bead cleanup was done after each round. Each sample batch included a kit-provided positive control reaction and a negative control reaction. The final libraries underwent checking on an Agilent 4200 TapeStation D1000 ScreenTape, volumetric pooling, and quantification by qPCR. An Illumina NextSeq500 fitted with a MidOutput 150-cycle cartridge performed the sequencing, running 156 Read1 cycles and 15 Index1 cycles with the kit's custom primers. The pooled library was loaded at about 1 pM, and roughly 20% PhiX control was spiked in. On the study's bioinformatics: The vendor-processed data were analyzed in R, and a clonotype was defined as all T cells that share the same CDR3 nucleotide sequence. In the clone abundance analyses, frequencies in each sample were normalized to that sample's 10,000 most abundant clones. Public T cell clones, which averaged fewer than five per sample, were excluded before analysis. An abundance difference of at least 32-fold between compartments was the criterion for calling clonotypes tumor-enriched or baseline blood-enriched. Clonotypes expanded or contracted between blood time points were identified with a beta-binomial differential abundance model. The Baroni-Urbani and Buser coefficient was used to measure tumor-blood repertoire similarity, and groups were compared with two-tailed Wilcoxon tests in R. The clones in this table, taken by TCRdb from immuneACCESS, are in-frame only. Not every clone is retained; where verified, under half of the shortfall comes from an unresolved V gene, and the cause of the rest is unknown. The DNA was the basis for D and trimming; V, J and clone size are from that table. Present in this sample are roughly 130,000 clones, around nine tenths of which were seen just once. The ten largest clones add up to more than 5% of the sample.

The sample's time point label, decoded: blood 2 weeks post-SBRT. The treatment or condition label for this specimen denotes: 15 Gy SBRT to primary tumor, nephrectomy 4 weeks later. To track tumor-enriched clonotypes, serial peripheral blood was sampled from radiation-treated patients at baseline and at 2 weeks and 4 weeks after SBRT. All patients had renal cell carcinoma with clear cell pathology. The QIAamp DNA Blood Mini Kit (Qiagen) was used to prepare genomic DNA for TCR sequencing. Only samples passing all quality control checks were included in the analyses. The CDR3 numbers 13 residues from cysteine through phenylalanine. Only CDR3 DNA remains: 39 bases, in frame from the first base. CDR1 and CDR2 are drawn from the germline V gene: ENHRY, SYGVKD. The junction shows trimming of 10 bases on V and 7 bases on J, and the gene matches do not reach 10 bases of it. Points on this clone: What antigen it recognizes has not been identified. Base quality data are lacking; no much larger clone is found one base away.

This chain is built from TRBV10-3 and TRBJ1-2, with 9 junctional bases fitting TRBD1. This clonotype originated in a woman aged 70-85 years with renal cell carcinoma. The input for sequencing was blood, taken from a patient whose treatment included radiotherapy and nephrectomy. The DNA sequence reads TGTGCCAGCCAGGCCGGGACAGGGTTTGGCTACACCTTC. This encodes CASQAGTGFGYTF.